The 21 T cell receptor beta chains listed next were all sequenced from one sample in a study of HIV-infected patients and healthy controls. cDNA was made from around 0.5 ug RNA using alpha and beta constant primers. Each of the alpha and beta chains got its own library through chain-specific third strand synthesis with indices. One entry per CDR3 protein results from TCRdb running MiXCR on the 5' RACE reads. The repertoire consists of under 7,500 distinct CDR3 sequences, with around 8.7% occurring once and the leading ten covering 27%. Roughly three months, about 14 weeks, into antiretroviral therapy, follow-up blood was collected. Whole blood was used without fractionation, so all unsorted peripheral T cells were included. Sequenced material: blood, taken during antiretroviral therapy. The receptor set was obtained from an adult with HIV infection.

This clonotype was observed a handful of times. This CDR3 reads CASSQGTSGSTDTQYF. CDR3 nucleotides: TGCGCCAGCAGCCAGGGGACTAGCGGGAGCACAGATACGCAGTATTTT. This chain links TRBV5-1 with TRBJ2-3, with 12 bases identical to TRBD2. J gave up 0 bases and V 4 bases, and 3 bases lay outside the gene matches. Germline CDR1 reads SGHRS; CDR2 reads YFSETQ. The CDR3 runs to 16 residues.

By sample share, this clonotype is medium-sized. This sequence joins TRBV13 and TRBJ1-5; unclear D gene. The CDR3 spans 16 residues. CDR1 and CDR2 from the germline V gene are PRHDT and FYEKMQ (reference sequence). V was shortened by 2 bases and J by 0 bases, with 11 bases between the two germline ends. The CDR3 nucleotides read TGTGCCAGCAGCTTATTTGCAGATTATAGCAATCAGCCCCAGCATTTT. This codes for CASSLFADYSNQPQHF. The full variable domain, with the rest looked up from reference TRBV13 and TRBJ1-5, is AAGVIQSPRHLIKEKRETATLKCYPIPRHDTVYWYQQGPGQDPQFLISFYEKMQSDKGSIPDRFSAQQFSDYHSELNMSSLELGDSALYFCASSLFADYSNQPQHFGDGTRLSIL.

The rearrangement links TRBV23-1 to TRBJ2-7, with D maybe TRBD2 (6 bases). TRBV23-1 belongs to the ORF category, with a function that is uncertain. V dropped 6 bases and J dropped 3 bases, with 9 bases sitting between them. The CDR3 has 12 residues. CDR3 in amino acids: CASSVGGYEQYF. The CDR3 coding sequence is TGCGCCAGCAGCGTCGGGGGCTACGAGCAGTACTTC.

This clonotype was counted only a few times. The chain recombines TRBV29-1 with TRBJ1-2, with 7 bases fitting TRBD1. J was trimmed by 8 bases and V by 1 base; bases with no gene match: 7. The CDR3 sequence is 13 residues long. The V gene's germline CDR1 is SQVTM and CDR2 ANQGSEA. CDR3: CSVEVPGGEGYTF. The CDR3 nucleotides are TGCAGCGTTGAAGTCCCAGGGGGAGAGGGCTACACCTTC.

In its sample, this clonotype ranks as medium-sized. The chain is built from TRBV7-9 and TRBJ2-3, with D unclear. The CDR3 has 15 residues. V lost 1 base, J lost 3 bases, and 11 bases lay in between. Germline V gene lookup returns CDR1 SEHNR and CDR2 FQNEAQ (reference sequence). CDR3 DNA: TGTGCCAGCAGCTTAGAGGGTACGGAGACAGATACGCAGTATTTT. It is translated as CASSLEGTETDTQYF.

By its share, this clonotype is medium-sized. The V call is TRBV6-5, the J call TRBJ2-2; 7 positions match TRBD2. In germline, CDR1 is MNHEY, CDR2 SVGAGI. The CDR3 contains 16 residues. V was pared by 5 bases and J by 0 bases, with 6 bases of the junction left unmatched. The CDR3 sequence is CASSVTLAPNTGELFF. As DNA, the CDR3 is TGTGCCAGCAGTGTAACACTAGCGCCGAACACCGGGGAGCTGTTTTTT.

The table lists this clonotype with a count of one. A single base separates this from a much larger clone, so it may be a read error. The rearrangement uses TRBV30 and TRBJ2-3; D possibly corresponds to TRBD1 (5 bases). CDR3 length: 13 amino acids. Looked up from germline, CDR1 is GTSNPN and CDR2 is SVGIG (reference sequence). CDR3 nucleotide sequence: TGTGCCTGGAGTGTGCAGGGCACAGATAAGCAGTATTTT. It encodes CAWSVQGTDKQYF. The whole variable domain, filled in from reference TRBV30 and TRBJ2-3, reads SQTIHQWPATLVQPVGSPLSLECTVEGTSNPNLYWYRQAAGRGLQLLFYSVGIGQISSEVPQNLSASRPQDRQFILSSKKLLLSDSGFYLCAWSVQGTDKQYFGPGTRLTVL.

This clonotype ranks as medium-sized (0.01 to 0.1%). This chain connects TRBV27 to TRBJ1-4, with a weak D call TRBD1 (5 bases). Deletions cut 11 bases from V and 10 bases from J, with 17 bases between. The germline gives CDR1 MNHEY, CDR2 SMNVEV (reference sequence). CDR3 size: 12 residues. The CDR3 loop reads CASSATGGKLFF. CDR3 nucleotides: TGTGCCTCCTCGGCAACGGGGGGAAAACTGTTTTTT.

The sample holds many counts of this clonotype. V and J are TRBV2 and TRBJ2-1; 13 positions match TRBD2. CDR3 length: 17 residues. CDR1 is SNHLY, CDR2 FYNNEI, per germline. Unmatched junction bases numbered 10, after V lost 4 bases and J lost 7 bases. CDR3 in amino acids: CASSAELAGGPGNEQFF. The CDR3 DNA is TGTGCCAGCAGTGCCGAACTAGCGGGAGGGCCGGGGAATGAGCAGTTCTTC.

In its sample, this clonotype is medium-sized. This chain joins TRBV5-1 and TRBJ2-1; 9 nucleotides agree with TRBD1. CDR1 is SGHRS and CDR2 is YFSETQ in the germline V gene. V gave up 1 base and J gave up 4 bases; unmatched junction bases: 3. This CDR3 is built from 15 residues. The CDR3 reads CASSLQDRGYNEQFF. The CDR3 bases are TGCGCCAGCAGCTTGCAGGACAGGGGTTACAATGAGCAGTTCTTC.

At least ten counts were recorded for this clonotype. The genes are TRBV13 and TRBJ1-1, with 10 bases identical to TRBD1. CDR1 is PRHDT, CDR2 FYEKMQ, per germline (reference sequence). V trimming: 8 bases; J trimming: 2 bases; junction bases outside the gene matches: 2. This CDR3 comprises 13 residues. CDR3 residues: CASGQGGNTEAFF. Here the CDR3 DNA reads TGTGCCAGCGGACAGGGGGGCAACACTGAAGCTTTCTTT.

This clonotype has at least ten counts. The chain couples TRBV6-5 to TRBJ2-5; D is undetermined. Trimming took off 8 bases at V and 4 bases at J, with 11 bases between the two ends. The CDR3 extends over 12 amino acids. Per germline, CDR1 MNHEY and CDR2 SVGAGI. CDR3 nucleotides: TGTGCCAGCTTTAGGCCCCCAGAGACCCAGTACTTC. It yields the protein CASFRPPETQYF.

This clonotype was observed at least ten times. V usage is TRBV7-6 and J usage is TRBJ2-3, with D perhaps TRBD2 (6 bases). V was pared by 3 bases and J by 0 bases, with 10 bases between. This CDR3 contains 15 residues. CDR1 and CDR2 from the germline V gene are SGHVS and FNYEAQ. CDR3 DNA: TGTGCCAGCAGCTTCGGGACTGCTAGCACAGATACGCAGTATTTT. Its protein product is CASSFGTASTDTQYF.

This clonotype was recorded many times. The chain couples TRBV3-1 to TRBJ1-4, with D hard to call. The CDR3 has 12 residues. Germline V gene lookup returns CDR1 LGHDT and CDR2 YNNKEL (reference sequence). Trimming removed 1 base at V and 4 bases at J, with 1 base between. The CDR3 here is CASSQVNEKLFF. The CDR3 DNA reads TGTGCCAGCAGCCAAGTTAATGAAAAACTGTTTTTT.

This clonotype is categorized as medium-sized. The genes are TRBV28 and TRBJ1-1; D might be TRBD1 (6 bases). Between the trimmed V and J ends, which lost 5 bases and 2 bases, there was a span of 15 bases. Germline V gene sequence: CDR1 MDHEN, CDR2 SYDVKM. The CDR3 consists of 15 residues. This CDR3 reads CASSDPRGYNTEAFF. CDR3 sequence (DNA): TGTGCCAGCAGTGATCCCAGGGGTTATAACACTGAAGCTTTCTTT.

This clonotype qualifies as medium-sized. The genes are TRBV28 and TRBJ2-6; the D gene is possibly TRBD1 (5 bases). With 5 bases removed from V and 2 bases from J, the gap between germline ends came to 13 bases. The CDR3 contains 16 residues. Germline values: CDR1 MDHEN, CDR2 SYDVKM. This chain's CDR3 is CASSKIAGTGANVLTF. CDR3 DNA: TGTGCCAGCAGTAAAATAGCAGGGACTGGGGCCAACGTCCTGACTTTC.

The J gene is TRBJ1-1, the V gene TRBV24-1; D uncertain. Germline values: CDR1 KGHDR, CDR2 SFDVKD. CDR3 length: 20 amino acids. V dropped 0 bases and J dropped 5 bases, with 27 bases sitting between them. Written as DNA, the CDR3 is TGTGCCACCAGTGATTTGAGGACTCGGGGAGTGACACCTCGAGGGACTGAAGCTTTCTTT. Translating it yields CATSDLRTRGVTPRGTEAFF.

In this sample, this clonotype turned up many times. This sequence joins TRBV7-3 and TRBJ1-1; TRBD1 is a possible D gene (5 bases). V lost 0 bases to trimming and J lost 4 bases, with 9 bases between them. Germline V gives CDR1 SGHTA, CDR2 FQGTGA. The CDR3 has 14 amino acids. The CDR3 sequence: CASSLTSGITEAFF. As DNA, the CDR3 is TGTGCCAGCAGCTTAACGTCAGGGATCACTGAAGCTTTCTTT. Based on the CDR3 plus reference TRBV7-3 and TRBJ1-1, the full variable domain is GAGVSQTPSNKVTEKGKYVELRCDPISGHTALYWYRQSLGQGPEFLIYFQGTGAADDSGLPNDRFFAVRPEGSVSTLKIQRTERGDSAVYLCASSLTSGITEAFFGQGTRLTVV.

This clonotype is judged medium-sized (0.01 to 0.1%). J is TRBJ1-5 and V is TRBV3-1, with TRBD1 as a possible D gene (5 bases). CDR3 length equals 15 residues. Trimming shortened V by 0 bases and J by 4 bases, and 10 bases separated the two germline ends. Germline assignment: CDR1 LGHDT and CDR2 YNNKEL (reference sequence). CDR3 in DNA: TGTGCCAGCAGCCAAGAAGAGGGACTAAATCAGCCCCAGCATTTT. Translating it yields CASSQEEGLNQPQHF.

Many counts were recorded for this clonotype. V is TRBV7-2 and J is TRBJ2-7, with TRBD1 as a possible D gene (5 bases). Trimming shortened V by 1 base and J by 8 bases, and 12 bases separated the two germline ends. There are 13 residues in the CDR3. CDR1 and CDR2 (germline): SGHTA, FQGNSA. In nucleotides, the CDR3 is TGTGCCAGCAGCTTAGAAGGACACCAAAAGCAGTACTTC. It translates to CASSLEGHQKQYF.

Sample share makes this clonotype medium-sized. The rearrangement joins TRBV7-8 to TRBJ2-3; 9 nucleotides line up with TRBD2. This CDR3 region has 16 residues. V shed 8 bases and J 0 bases; nucleotides not matched to a gene: 9. In germline, CDR1 is SGHVS, CDR2 FQNEAQ. The CDR3 coding sequence is TGTGCCAGCGGCCTAGCGGGATCCTATAGCACAGATACGCAGTATTTT. This encodes CASGLAGSYSTDTQYF.